The T cell receptor beta chain under discussion was sequenced for a study of prognosis after radiotherapy for stage I lung cancer (dated by TCRdb to the early 2020s). For the wider study: Between early 2018 and January 2019, approximately 18 stage I NSCLC patients were enrolled in Nanjing, China. A total of around 38 blood samples from around 19 patients were sequenced, with one sample obtained before and one obtained after SBRT for each patient. All patients were regarded as medically inoperable, because of comorbidities in more than 10 patients and refusal of surgery in roughly 7 patients. Tumor histology was squamous cell carcinoma in seven or eight patients and adenocarcinoma in twelve. In every patient, SBRT was given without any concurrent therapy. Ages in the cohort of approximately 14 men and over 5 women ranged from roughly 50 to 95 years, with a median of 74. Peripheral blood TCR beta repertoires were profiled in stage I NSCLC patients before and after stereotactic body radiotherapy, and the study then linked these repertoires to distant failure. Four of the 19 patients developed distant metastases after SBRT, at a median of around 7 months; the other 15 showed no significant progression. Image-guided IMRT or VMAT was used to deliver SBRT in 3 to 5 fractions at a biologically effective dose of at least 100 Gy. Some 15 patients presented with newly diagnosed primary stage I lung tumors, and a few carried oligometastatic NSCLC following surgical resection of the primary tumor.

V is cut by 2 bases and J by 3 bases, and the space between the germline ends is 11 bases. The CDR3 runs 15 amino acids, cysteine and phenylalanine included. CDR3 DNA only is kept here, 45 bases in frame from base 1. The germline V gene supplies CDR1 SGHTA and CDR2 FQGNSA. Two rounds of multiplex PCR on genomic DNA were used to amplify the TCR beta CDR3 region. The first PCR round used primers specific to each TRBV and TRBJ gene, with sequences filed in Chinese patent CN105087789A. Universal primers were used in the second PCR round. The Roche High Pure PCR Template Preparation Kit was used to extract genomic DNA from the frozen PBMCs. The libraries underwent paired-end sequencing with 151 bp reads on an Illumina HiSeq 3000. For the original study's pipeline: CutAdapt was used to discard raw reads that did not contain the multiplex PCR primer sequences. Using PEAR, the high-quality paired reads were merged into contigs. By alignment to reference sequences, MiXCR assigned TRB V, D and J gene segments to each contig. CDR3 sequences were clustered by base quality and sequence similarity to remove sequencing errors. Diversity was calculated as Shannon entropy divided by the natural log of the number of productive TCR sequences. To get clonality, Shannon entropy was divided by the natural log of the number of unique clonotypes, and that result was subtracted from one. The Youden index of ROC curves was used to select progression-free survival cut-offs for repertoire metrics, and analyses were performed in R 3.5.3. TCRdb's own reprocessing of the public reads used fastp at Q25 and MiXCR and kept productive beta chains. Rows merge per CDR3 protein into single entries with the most common DNA and genes. For this entry, the V and J calls and clone size follow TCRdb and not the study's own pipeline. The sample has 31,000 or so distinct CDR3 sequences on record, roughly 52% of them singletons. The ten top clones hold 16% of the sample.

This clonotype was observed at least ten times. There is no known antigen for this receptor. No per-base quality is available; no much larger clone lies one base away. What the study reported, not specific to this receptor: No determination of tumor specificity was made for expanded TCR clones. The study was limited by the small cohort and short follow-up, and independent validation of the study findings is required. After SBRT, the count of unique TCR clones dropped from a median of roughly 9,300 beforehand to approximately 7,100 afterward (Wilcoxon paired P=0.011). Post-SBRT Shannon entropy and its change from baseline were lower in patients who developed distant metastases; baseline Shannon entropy was not associated with metastases. TRBV and TRBJ usage frequencies reportedly differed by metastasis status, in two V genes at baseline and in eight or nine V and two J genes after SBRT. All reported P values were unadjusted for multiple comparisons.

No patient had a history of other malignancies or prior chemotherapy or radiotherapy, and all had node-negative disease on CT and PET/CT. At each of the two time points, 5.5 to 6 milliliters of peripheral venous blood were collected into EDTA tubes. Ficoll-Paque Plus density-gradient centrifugation was used to isolate PBMCs. Samples were stored at -80°C immediately after collection until analysis. The rearranged segments are TRBV7-2 and TRBJ1-5; the D gene identity is not certain. This receptor was identified in a donor aged 50 or older with non-small cell lung cancer. Sequenced material: PBMCs, taken before or after stereotactic body radiation therapy (not recorded which). The DNA sequence is as follows: TGTGCCAGCAGCTTATTCGTGAACAACAATCAGCCCCAGCATTTT. Its product reads: CASSLFVNNNQPQHF.